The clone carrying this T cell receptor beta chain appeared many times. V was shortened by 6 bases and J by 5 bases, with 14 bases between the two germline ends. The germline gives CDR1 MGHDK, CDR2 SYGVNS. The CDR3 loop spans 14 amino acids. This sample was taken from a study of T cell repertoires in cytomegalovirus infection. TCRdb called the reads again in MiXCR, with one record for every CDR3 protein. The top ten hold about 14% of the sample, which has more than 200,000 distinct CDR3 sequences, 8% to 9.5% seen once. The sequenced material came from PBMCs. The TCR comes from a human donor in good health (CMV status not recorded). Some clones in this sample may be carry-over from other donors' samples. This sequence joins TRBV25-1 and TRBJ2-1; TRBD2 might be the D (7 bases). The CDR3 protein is CASSLAGANNEQFF. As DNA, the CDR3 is TGTGCCAGCAGCCTCGCGGGGGCGAACAATGAGCAGTTCTTC.